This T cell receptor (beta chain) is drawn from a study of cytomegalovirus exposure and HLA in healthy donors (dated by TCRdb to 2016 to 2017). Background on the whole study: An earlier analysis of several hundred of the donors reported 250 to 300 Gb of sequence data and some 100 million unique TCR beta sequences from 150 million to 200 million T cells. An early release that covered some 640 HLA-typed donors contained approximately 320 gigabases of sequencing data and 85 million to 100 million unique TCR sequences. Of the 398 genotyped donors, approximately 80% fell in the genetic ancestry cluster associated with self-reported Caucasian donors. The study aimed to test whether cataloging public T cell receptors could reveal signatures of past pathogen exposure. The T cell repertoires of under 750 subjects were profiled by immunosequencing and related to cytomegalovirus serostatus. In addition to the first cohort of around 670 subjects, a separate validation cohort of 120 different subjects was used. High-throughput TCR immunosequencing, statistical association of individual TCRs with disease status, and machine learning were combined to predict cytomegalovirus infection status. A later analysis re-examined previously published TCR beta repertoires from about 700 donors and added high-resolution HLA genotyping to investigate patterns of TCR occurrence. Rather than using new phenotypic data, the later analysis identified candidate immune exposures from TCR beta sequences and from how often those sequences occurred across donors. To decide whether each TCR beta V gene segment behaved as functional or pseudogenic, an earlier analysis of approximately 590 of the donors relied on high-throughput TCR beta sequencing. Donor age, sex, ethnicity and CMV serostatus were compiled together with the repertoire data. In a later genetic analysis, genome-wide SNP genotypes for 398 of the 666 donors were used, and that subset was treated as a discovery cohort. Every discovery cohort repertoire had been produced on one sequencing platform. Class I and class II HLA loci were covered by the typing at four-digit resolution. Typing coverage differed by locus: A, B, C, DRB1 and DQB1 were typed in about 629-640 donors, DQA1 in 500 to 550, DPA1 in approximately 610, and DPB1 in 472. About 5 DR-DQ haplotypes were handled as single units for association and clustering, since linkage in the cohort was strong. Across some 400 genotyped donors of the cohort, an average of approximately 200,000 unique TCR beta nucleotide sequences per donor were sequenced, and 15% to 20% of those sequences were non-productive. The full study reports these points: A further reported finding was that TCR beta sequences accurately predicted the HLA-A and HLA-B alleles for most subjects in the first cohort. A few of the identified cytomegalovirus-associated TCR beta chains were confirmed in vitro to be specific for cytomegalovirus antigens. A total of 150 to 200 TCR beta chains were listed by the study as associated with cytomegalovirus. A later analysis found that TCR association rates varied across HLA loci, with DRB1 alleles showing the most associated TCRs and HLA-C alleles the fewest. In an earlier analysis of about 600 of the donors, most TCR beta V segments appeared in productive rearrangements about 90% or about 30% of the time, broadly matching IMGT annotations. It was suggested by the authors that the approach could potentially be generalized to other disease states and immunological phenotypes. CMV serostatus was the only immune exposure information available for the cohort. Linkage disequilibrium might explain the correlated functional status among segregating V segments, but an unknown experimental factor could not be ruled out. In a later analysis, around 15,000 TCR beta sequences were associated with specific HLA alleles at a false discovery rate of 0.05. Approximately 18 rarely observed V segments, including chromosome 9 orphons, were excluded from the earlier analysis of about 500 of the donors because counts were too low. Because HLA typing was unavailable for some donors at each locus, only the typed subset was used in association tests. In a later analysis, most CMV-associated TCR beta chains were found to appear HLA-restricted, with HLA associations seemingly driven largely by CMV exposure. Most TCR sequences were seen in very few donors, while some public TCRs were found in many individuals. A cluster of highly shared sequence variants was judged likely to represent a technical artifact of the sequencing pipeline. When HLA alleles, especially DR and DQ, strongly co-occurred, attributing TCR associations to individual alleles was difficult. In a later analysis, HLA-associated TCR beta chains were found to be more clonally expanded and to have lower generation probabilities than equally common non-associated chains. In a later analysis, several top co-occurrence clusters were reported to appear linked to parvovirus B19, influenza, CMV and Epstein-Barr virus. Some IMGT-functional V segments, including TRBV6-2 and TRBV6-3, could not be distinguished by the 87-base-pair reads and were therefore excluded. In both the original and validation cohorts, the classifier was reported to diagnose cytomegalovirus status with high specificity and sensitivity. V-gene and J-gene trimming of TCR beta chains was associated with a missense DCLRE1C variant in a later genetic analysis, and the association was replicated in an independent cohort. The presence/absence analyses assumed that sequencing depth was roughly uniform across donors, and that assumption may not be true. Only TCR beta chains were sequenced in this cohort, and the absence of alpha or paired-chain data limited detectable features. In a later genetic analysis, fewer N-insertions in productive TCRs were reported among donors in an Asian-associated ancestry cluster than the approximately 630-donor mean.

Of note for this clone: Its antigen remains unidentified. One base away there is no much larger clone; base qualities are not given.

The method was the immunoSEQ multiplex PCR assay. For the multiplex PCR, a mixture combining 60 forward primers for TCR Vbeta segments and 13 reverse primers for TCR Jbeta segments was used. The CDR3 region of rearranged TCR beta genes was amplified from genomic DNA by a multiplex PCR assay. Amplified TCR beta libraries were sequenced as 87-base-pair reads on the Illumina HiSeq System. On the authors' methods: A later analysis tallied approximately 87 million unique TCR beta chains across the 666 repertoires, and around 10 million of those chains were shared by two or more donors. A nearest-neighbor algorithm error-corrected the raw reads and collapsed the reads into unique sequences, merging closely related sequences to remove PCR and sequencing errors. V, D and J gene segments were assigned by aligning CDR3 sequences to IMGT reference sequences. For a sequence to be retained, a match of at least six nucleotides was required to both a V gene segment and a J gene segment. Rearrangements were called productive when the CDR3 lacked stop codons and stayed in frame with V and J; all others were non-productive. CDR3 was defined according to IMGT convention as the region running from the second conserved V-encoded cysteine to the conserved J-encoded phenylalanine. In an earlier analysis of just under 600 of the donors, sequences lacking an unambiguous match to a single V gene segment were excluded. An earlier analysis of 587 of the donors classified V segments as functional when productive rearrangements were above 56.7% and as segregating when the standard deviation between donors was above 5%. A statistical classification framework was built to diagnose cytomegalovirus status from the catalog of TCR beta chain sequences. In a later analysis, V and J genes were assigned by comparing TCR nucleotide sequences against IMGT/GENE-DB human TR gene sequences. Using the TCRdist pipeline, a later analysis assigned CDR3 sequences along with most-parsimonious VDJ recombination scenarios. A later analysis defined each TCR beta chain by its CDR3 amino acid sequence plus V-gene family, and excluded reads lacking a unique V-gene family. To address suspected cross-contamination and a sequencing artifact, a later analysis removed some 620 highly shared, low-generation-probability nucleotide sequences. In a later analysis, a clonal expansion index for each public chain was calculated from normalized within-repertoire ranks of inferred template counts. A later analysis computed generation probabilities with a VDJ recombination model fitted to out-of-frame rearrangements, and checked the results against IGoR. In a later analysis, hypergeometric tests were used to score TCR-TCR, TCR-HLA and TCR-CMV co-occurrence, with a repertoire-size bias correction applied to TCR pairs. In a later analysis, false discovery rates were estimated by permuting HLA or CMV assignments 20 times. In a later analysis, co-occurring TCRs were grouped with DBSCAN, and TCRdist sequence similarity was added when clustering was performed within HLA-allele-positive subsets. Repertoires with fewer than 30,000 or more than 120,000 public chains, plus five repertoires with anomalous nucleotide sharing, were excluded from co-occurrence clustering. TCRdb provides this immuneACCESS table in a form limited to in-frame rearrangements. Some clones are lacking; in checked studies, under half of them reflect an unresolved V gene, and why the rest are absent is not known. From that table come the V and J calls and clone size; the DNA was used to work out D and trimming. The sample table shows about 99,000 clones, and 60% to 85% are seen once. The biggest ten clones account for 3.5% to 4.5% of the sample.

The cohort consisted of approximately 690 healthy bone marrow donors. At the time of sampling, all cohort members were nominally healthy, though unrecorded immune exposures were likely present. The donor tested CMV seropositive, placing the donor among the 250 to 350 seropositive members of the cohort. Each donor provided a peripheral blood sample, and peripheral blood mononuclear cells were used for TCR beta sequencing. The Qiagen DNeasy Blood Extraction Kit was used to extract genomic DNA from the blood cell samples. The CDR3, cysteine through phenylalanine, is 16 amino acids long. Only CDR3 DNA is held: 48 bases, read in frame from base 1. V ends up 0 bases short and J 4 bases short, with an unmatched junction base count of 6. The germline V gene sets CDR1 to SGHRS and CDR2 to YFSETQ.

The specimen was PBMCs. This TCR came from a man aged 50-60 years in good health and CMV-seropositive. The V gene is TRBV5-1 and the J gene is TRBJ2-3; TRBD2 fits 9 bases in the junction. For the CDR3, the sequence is CASSLDAGGPADTQYF. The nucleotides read TGCGCCAGCAGCTTGGATGCGGGAGGGCCGGCAGATACGCAGTATTTT.